The source of this T cell receptor beta chain is a study of CD8 T cells in Susac syndrome. This CDR3 has 16 amino acids. Germline V gives CDR1 MGHDK, CDR2 SYGVNS. The V gene end was trimmed by 6 bases and the J gene end by 1 base; junction bases not matched to a gene: 11. When the RNA was reverse transcribed, random hexamers were used with an input of about 0.45 to 1 ug. TCRdb re-derived calls from the immunoSEQ multiplex PCR reads in MiXCR, one entry per CDR3 protein. The data show around 110,000 distinct CDR3 sequences, 96% seen once. This chain connects TRBV25-1 to TRBJ1-2; TRBD1 agrees at 7 bases. The clonotype was recovered from a human donor with Susac syndrome. Sequenced material: CD4+ T cells from PBMCs. The CDR3 here is CASSRTGPDINYGYTF. The DNA of the CDR3 is TGTGCCAGCAGCCGGACAGGCCCCGATATTAACTATGGCTACACCTTC.